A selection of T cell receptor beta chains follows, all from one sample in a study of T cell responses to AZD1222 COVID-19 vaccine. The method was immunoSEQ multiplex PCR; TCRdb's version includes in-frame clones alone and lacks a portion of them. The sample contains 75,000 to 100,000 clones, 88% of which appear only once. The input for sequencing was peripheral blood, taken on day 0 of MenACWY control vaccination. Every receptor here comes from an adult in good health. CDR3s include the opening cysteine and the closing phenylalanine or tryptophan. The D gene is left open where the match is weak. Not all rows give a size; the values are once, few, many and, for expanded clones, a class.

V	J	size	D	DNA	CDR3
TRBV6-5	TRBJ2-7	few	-	TGTGCCAGCAGTTACTCTAACGAGCAGTACTTC	CASSYSNEQYF
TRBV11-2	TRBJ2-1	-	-	TGTGCCAGCAGCTTAGCGGGATTTAAACATAATGAGCAGTTCTTC	CASSLAGFKHNEQFF
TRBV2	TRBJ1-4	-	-	TGTGCCAGCAGTGAGAAAGCCGGGACAAAGGGTCTAAAACTGTTTTTT	CASSEKAGTKGLKLFF
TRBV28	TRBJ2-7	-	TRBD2	TGTGCCAGCAGAATTACTAGCGGGGGTTACGAGCAGTACTTC	CASRITSGGYEQYF
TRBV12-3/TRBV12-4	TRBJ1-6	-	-	TGTGCCAGCAGTTTCGGGAATAATTCACCCCTCCACTTT	CASSFGNNSPLHF
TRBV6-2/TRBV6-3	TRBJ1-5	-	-	TGTGCCAGCAGTTACCCCGGGCATCAGCCCCAGCATTTT	CASSYPGHQPQHF
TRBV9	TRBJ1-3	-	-	TGTGCCAGCAGCGTAGCAGGCGAGGGCCCTGGAAACACCATATATTTT	CASSVAGEGPGNTIYF
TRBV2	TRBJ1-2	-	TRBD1	TGTGCCAGGGACAGGGAAGGGGGCTACACCTTC	CARDREGGYTF
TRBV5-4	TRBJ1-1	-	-	TGTGCCAGCAGACGGGAGGGCGGGAACACTGAAGCTTTCTTT	CASRREGGNTEAFF
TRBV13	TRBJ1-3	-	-	TGTGCCAGCAGCTTAGGGCGTACCTCTGGAAACACCATATATTTT	CASSLGRTSGNTIYF
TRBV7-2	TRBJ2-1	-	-	TGTGCCAGCAGCTTAGCGTCTCGCTACAATGAGCAGTTCTTC	CASSLASRYNEQFF
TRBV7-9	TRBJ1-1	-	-	TGTGCCAGCAGCTTAGGTGCGGGCGACACTGAAGCTTTCTTT	CASSLGAGDTEAFF
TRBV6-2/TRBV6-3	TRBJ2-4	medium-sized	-	TGTGCCAGCAGTTACTCTCTGCAGGGCGGACTGAGATTTTTAGCCAAAAACATTCAGTACTTC	CASSYSLQGGLRFLAKNIQYF
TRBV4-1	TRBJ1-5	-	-	TGCGCCAGCAGCCAACAACGGTCCAATCAGCCCCAGCATTTT	CASSQQRSNQPQHF
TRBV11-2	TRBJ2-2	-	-	TGTGCCAGCAGCCCGGACCGAACGAACACCGGGGAGCTGTTTTTT	CASSPDRTNTGELFF
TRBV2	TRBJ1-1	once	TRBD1	TGTGCCAGCACGGACGGACAGGGCTTTTCGGTGGACACTGAAGCTTTCTTT	CASTDGQGFSVDTEAFF
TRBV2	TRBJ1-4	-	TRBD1	TGTGCCAGCGATAGCCCGGGACAGGGGACTTTTAATGAAAAACTGTTTTTT	CASDSPGQGTFNEKLFF
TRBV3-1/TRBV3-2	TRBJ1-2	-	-	TGTGCCAGCAGCCTCGGACAGAACTATGGCTACACCTTC	CASSLGQNYGYTF
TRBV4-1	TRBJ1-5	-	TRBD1	TGCGCCAGCAGCCAGGACGGACAGGGGAGTCAGCCCCAGCATTTT	CASSQDGQGSQPQHF
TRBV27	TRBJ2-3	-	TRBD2	TGTGCCAGCAGTTTATCCGGGACTAGCGGGGGAAGGCAGTATTTT	CASSLSGTSGGRQYF
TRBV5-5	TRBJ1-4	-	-	TGTGCCAGCAGCTTGGCCCTCGCGGGCAGAGAGGAAAAACTGTTTTTT	CASSLALAGREEKLFF
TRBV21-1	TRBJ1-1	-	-	TGTGCCAGCAGTTGGCGGGTGAACACTGAAGCTTTCTTT	CASSWRVNTEAFF
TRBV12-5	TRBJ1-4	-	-	TGTGCTAGTGTTTATTATTGGAAGGGACGTGAAAAACTGTTTTTT	CASVYYWKGREKLFF
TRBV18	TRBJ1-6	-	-	TGTGCCAGCTCACCAAGTCAGAACATTAATTCACCCCTCCACTTT	CASSPSQNINSPLHF
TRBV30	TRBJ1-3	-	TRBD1	TGTGCCTGGGGTGGAGGGACAGAGTCTGGAAACACCATATATTTT	CAWGGGTESGNTIYF
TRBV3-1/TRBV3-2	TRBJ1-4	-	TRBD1	TGTGCCAGCAGCCAAGAGGGACAGCCTTATGAAAAACTGTTTTTT	CASSQEGQPYEKLFF
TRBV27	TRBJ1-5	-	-	TGTGCCAGCAGTCTCGAGGGGGGTTGGCAGCCCCAGCATTTT	CASSLEGGWQPQHF
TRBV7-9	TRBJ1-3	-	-	TGTGCCAGCAGCAAGACAGAAAACTCTGGAAACACCATATATTTT	CASSKTENSGNTIYF
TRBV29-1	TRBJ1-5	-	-	TGCAGCGTTGAAGATCCTTCGGGACCCCAGCATTTT	CSVEDPSGPQHF
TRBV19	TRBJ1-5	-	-	TGTGCCAGTAATTATCAGCCCCAGCATTTT	CASNYQPQHF
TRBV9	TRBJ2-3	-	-	TGTGCCAGCAGCGTAGGCAGAGATACGCAGTATTTT	CASSVGRDTQYF
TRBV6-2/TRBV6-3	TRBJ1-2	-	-	TGTGCCAGCAGTTACTCGGCAGGGGCGGACTATGGCTACACCTTC	CASSYSAGADYGYTF
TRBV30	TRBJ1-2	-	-	TGTGCCTTCTGGGGGGTGGGCGGCTACACCTTC	CAFWGVGGYTF
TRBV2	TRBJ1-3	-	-	TGTGCCAGCAGTGCTAGTAACTCTGGAAACACCATATATTTT	CASSASNSGNTIYF
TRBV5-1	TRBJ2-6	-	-	TGCGCCAGCAGCTTGGCGGATGGGGCTGGGGCCAACGTCCTGACTTTC	CASSLADGAGANVLTF
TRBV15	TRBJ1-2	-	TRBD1	TGTGCCACCAGCAGAGATCGGGGACAGGACTATGGCTACACCTTC	CATSRDRGQDYGYTF
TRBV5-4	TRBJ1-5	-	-	TGTGCCAGCAGCTCGCCCAGCGGCAATCAGCCCCAGCATTTT	CASSSPSGNQPQHF
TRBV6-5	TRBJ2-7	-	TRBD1	TGTGCCACCCTGGGACAGGGGAACGAGCAGTACTTC	CATLGQGNEQYF